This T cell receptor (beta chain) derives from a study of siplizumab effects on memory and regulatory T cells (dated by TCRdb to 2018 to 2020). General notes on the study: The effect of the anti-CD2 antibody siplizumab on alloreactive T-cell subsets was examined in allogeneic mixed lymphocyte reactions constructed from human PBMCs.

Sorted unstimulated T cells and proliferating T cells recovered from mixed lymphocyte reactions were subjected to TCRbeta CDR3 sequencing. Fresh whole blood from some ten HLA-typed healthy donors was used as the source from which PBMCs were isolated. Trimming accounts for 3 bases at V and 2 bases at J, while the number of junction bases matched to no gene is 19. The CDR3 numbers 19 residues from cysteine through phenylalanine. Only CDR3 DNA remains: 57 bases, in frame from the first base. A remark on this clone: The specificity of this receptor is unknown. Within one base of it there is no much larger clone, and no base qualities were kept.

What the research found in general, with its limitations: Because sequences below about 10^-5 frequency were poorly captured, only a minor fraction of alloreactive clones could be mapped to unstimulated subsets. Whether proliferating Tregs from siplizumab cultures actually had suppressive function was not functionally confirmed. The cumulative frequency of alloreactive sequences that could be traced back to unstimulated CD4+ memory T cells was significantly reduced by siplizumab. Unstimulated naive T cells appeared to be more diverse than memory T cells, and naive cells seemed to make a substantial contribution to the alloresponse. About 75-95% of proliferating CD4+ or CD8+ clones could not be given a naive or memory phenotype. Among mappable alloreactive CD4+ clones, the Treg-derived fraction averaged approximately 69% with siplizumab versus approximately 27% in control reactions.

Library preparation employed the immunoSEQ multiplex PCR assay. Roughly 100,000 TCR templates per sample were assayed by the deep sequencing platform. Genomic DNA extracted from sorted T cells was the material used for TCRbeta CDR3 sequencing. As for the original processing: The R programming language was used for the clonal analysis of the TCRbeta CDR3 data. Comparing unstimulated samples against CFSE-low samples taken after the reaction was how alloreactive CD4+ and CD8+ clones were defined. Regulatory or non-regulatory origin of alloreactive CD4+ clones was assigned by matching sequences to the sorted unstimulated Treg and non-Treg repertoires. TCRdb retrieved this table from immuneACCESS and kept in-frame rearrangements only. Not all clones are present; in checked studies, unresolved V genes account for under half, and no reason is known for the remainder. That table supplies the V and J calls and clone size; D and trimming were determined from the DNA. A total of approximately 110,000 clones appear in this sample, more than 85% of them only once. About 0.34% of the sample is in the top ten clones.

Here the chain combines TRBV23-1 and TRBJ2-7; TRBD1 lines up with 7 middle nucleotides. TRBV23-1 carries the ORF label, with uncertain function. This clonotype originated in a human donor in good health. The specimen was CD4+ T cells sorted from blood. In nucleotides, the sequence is TGCGCCAGCAGTCAGCGGACAGGTTACTGGTCTGAAGAACCCTACGAGCAGTACTTC. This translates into CASSQRTGYWSEEPYEQYF.